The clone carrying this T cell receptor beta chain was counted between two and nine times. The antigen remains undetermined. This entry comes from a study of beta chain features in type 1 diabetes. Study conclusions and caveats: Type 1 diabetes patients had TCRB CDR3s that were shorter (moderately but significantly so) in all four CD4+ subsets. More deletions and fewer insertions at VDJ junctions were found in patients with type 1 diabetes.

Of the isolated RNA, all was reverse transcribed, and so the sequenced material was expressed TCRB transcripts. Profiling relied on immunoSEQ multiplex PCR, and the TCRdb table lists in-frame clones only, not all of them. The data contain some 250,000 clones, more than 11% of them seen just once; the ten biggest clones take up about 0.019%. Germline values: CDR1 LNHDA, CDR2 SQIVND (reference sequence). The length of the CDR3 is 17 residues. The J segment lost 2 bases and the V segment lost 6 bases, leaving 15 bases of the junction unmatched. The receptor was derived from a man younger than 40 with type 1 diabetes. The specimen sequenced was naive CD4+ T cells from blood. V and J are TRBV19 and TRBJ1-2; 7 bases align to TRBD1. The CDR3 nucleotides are TGTGCCAGTAGCGGCGGGACAGCCCTCGATGAAAACTATGGCTACACCTTC. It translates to CASSGGTALDENYGYTF.